The 16 T cell receptor beta chains presented below share a single source sample, sequenced in a study of CD8 T cells in cerebrospinal fluid in Alzheimer's disease. TCRdb reprocessed the 10x single-cell sequencing reads, keeping one entry per CDR3 protein, no DNA. The specimen's table records about 1,100 distinct CDR3 sequences. Sequenced: cerebrospinal fluid. The receptors derive from a human donor in good health.

Frequency places this clonotype as large. The genes are TRBV2 and TRBJ1-2. Germline CDR1 reads SNHLY; CDR2 reads FYNNEI. This CDR3 region has 12 residues. CDR3 region: CASSEDEGGYTF.

This clonotype is labeled large based on frequency. The gene calls are TRBV24-1 and TRBJ2-2; TCRdb selects TRBD1, and the lack of DNA leaves this call unchecked. This CDR3 has 19 amino acids. The V gene's germline CDR1 is KGHDR and CDR2 SFDVKD. The CDR3 is CATSETPGQGGSNTGELFF.

This clonotype is deemed medium-sized by its frequency. The V and J genes are TRBV29-1 and TRBJ2-7; absent DNA, TCRdb's TRBD2 call cannot be checked. CDR1 SQVTM and CDR2 ANQGSEA come from the germline V gene. The CDR3 is 13 amino acids. The CDR3 is CSVDSPSGYEQYF.

Judged by frequency, this clonotype is medium-sized. This chain uses TRBV2 with TRBJ2-1; TCRdb names TRBD1, which stays unverified in the absence of DNA. Germline-derived CDR1 and CDR2 are SNHLY and FYNNEI. CDR3 length: 14 amino acids. The chain's CDR3 is CAGSGTPSYNEQFF.

This clonotype is called medium-sized based on its frequency. The V call is TRBV5-1, the J call TRBJ2-1; TCRdb picks TRBD2, but there is no DNA to check that call. CDR3 size: 15 residues. Germline V gene lookup returns CDR1 SGHRS and CDR2 YFSETQ. The CDR3 protein is CASSLASGLYNEQFF.

By frequency, this clonotype is medium-sized. The J gene is TRBJ2-5, the V gene TRBV7-9; checking the TCRdb D call of TRBD1 is not possible without DNA. Germline V CDR1 and CDR2: SEHNR, FQNEAQ (reference sequence). This CDR3 has 15 residues. CDR3 in amino acids: CASSYRRGEQETQYF.

Its frequency marks this clonotype as medium-sized. The rearrangement uses TRBV2 and TRBJ2-5; the D call from TCRdb, TRBD1, cannot be confirmed without DNA. From germline, CDR1 is SNHLY and CDR2 FYNNEI. The CDR3 is 14 residues long. CDR3 protein: CASSELRGQETQYF.

According to its frequency, this clonotype is large. The CDR3 protein is CASMRVAASGEKLFF. The chain is built from TRBV6-5 and TRBJ1-4. CDR3 length equals 15 residues. Germline CDR1 reads MNHEY; CDR2 reads SVGAGI.

In terms of frequency, this clonotype is medium-sized. The chain carries TRBV12-3 or TRBV12-4 and TRBJ2-7; the D call from TCRdb, TRBD1, cannot be confirmed without DNA. This CDR3 has 15 residues. The CDR3 loop is CASSFLDRGRYEQYF.

This clonotype is classed as large (0.1 to 1%) by frequency. This chain connects TRBV14 to TRBJ2-1. The CDR3 has 15 amino acids. Looked up from germline, CDR1 is SGHDN and CDR2 is FVKESK. This CDR3 is CASSQVRGSYNEQFF.

Frequency places this clonotype as medium-sized (0.01 to 0.1%). The chain is built from TRBV7-9 and TRBJ2-7. CDR3 length: 13 amino acids. Germline CDR1 reads SEHNR; CDR2 reads FQNEAQ (reference sequence). This chain's CDR3 is CASRSAGSYEQYF.

Considering frequency, this clonotype is large. The chain is built from TRBV7-2 and TRBJ2-2; TCRdb proposes TRBD2, but this gene call is untestable without DNA. CDR1 SGHTA and CDR2 FQGNSA come from the germline V gene. This CDR3 is built from 18 residues. The CDR3: CASRYGTSGGPNTGELFF.

By frequency, this clonotype is medium-sized. The chain is built from TRBV9 and TRBJ2-1; TCRdb names TRBD2, which stays unverified in the absence of DNA. This CDR3 has 14 amino acids. The V gene's germline CDR1 is SGDLS and CDR2 YYNGEE. CDR3 sequence: CASSFSGGYNEQFF.

In terms of frequency, this clonotype is medium-sized. This rearrangement joins TRBV2 to TRBJ1-2; there is no DNA to check the TCRdb D call of TRBD1. Germline V gives CDR1 SNHLY, CDR2 FYNNEI. The CDR3 has 15 residues. CDR3 loop: CASSEIIQGSYGYTF.

Its frequency marks this clonotype as medium-sized. This chain uses TRBV28 with TRBJ1-6. The germline V gene has CDR1 MDHEN and CDR2 SYDVKM. The CDR3 has 17 residues. CDR3 sequence: CASSFWRETSYNSPLHF.

Judged by frequency, this clonotype is large. V gene TRBV20-1 combines with J gene TRBJ1-2; TCRdb indicates TRBD1, and absent DNA this call remains unverified. This CDR3 region has 14 residues. The germline CDR1 and CDR2 sequences are DFQATT and SNEGSKA (reference sequence). CDR3 protein: CSARVRTGDNGYTF.